The T cell receptor beta chain under discussion was sequenced for a study of blood T cell repertoires in COVID-19. Study in general: The origin of the acute and convalescent COVID-19 samples was the United States, Italy and Spain. T cells, B-cell-depleted T cells, or PBMCs provided the cDNA or gDNA that served as material.

Per the original methods: Estimation of nucleated cell counts was performed using reference gene primer amplification. Using immunoSEQ multiplex PCR, the repertoire was profiled, and TCRdb retains in-frame clones only, with some absent. V, J and clone size reflect that table, while D and trimming were determined from the DNA. The sample gives 160,000 or so clones, roughly 80% of which show up once; about 15% is in the top ten. Sample: peripheral blood. The receptor was derived from a woman of 80 years or more with acute or convalescent COVID-19.

This CDR3 reads CASSQDQDANYGYTF. CDR3 DNA sequence: TGCGCCAGCAGCCAAGATCAGGATGCTAACTATGGCTACACCTTC. J is TRBJ1-2 and V is TRBV4-1, with D uncertain. From germline, CDR1 is MGHRA and CDR2 YSYEKL. This CDR3 spans 15 amino acids. Trimming took off 0 bases at V and 0 bases at J, with 8 bases between the two ends.